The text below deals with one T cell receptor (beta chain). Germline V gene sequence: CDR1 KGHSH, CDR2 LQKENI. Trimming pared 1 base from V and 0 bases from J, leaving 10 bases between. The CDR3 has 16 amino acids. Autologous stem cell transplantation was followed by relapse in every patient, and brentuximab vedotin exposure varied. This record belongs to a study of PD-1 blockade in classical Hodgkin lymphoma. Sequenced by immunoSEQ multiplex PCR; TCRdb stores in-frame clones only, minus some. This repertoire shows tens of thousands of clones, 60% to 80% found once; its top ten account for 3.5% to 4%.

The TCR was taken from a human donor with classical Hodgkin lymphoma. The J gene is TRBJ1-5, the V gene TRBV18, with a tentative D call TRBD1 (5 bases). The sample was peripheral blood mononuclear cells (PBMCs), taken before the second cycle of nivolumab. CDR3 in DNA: TGTGCCAGCTCACCACAGTGGGGGGTTAGCAATCAGCCCCAGCATTTT. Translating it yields CASSPQWGVSNQPQHF. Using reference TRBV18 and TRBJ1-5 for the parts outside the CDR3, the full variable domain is NAGVMQNPRHLVRRRGQEARLRCSPMKGHSHVYWYRQLPEEGLKFMVYLQKENIIDESGMPKERFSAEFPKEGPSILRIQQVVRGDSAAYFCASSPQWGVSNQPQHFGDGTRLSIL.